This section outlines one T cell receptor beta chain sequence together with its context. Its antigen has not been determined. No base quality information exists; no much larger clone differs at one position. The method behind the library was the immunoSEQ multiplex PCR assay. TCRdb limited this immuneACCESS table to in-frame rearrangements with V and J called. A share of clones is missing; checked studies link under half to unresolved V genes, and the rest is unexplained. The sample yields roughly 69,000 clones; about 87% were counted once. 2% to 2.5% of the sample rests with the top ten. This sample was included in a study of control samples from healthy donors and cancer patients (dated by TCRdb to between 2020 and 2021). The clonotype originates from a woman aged 50 to 60 with head and neck cancer. Sequenced sample: PBMCs.

The CDR3 reads CASRSGLTGNTQYF. The nucleotides are TGTGCCAGCAGATCGGGACTCACAGGGAATACGCAGTATTTT. The rearranged chain carries TRBV28 and TRBJ2-3, with the D call perhaps TRBD1 or TRBD2, each one matching 6 bases. As encoded in the germline V gene, CDR1 is MDHEN while CDR2 is SYDVKM. Trimming takes 6 bases from V and 7 bases from J, and the germline ends sit 17 bases apart. From cysteine to phenylalanine, the CDR3 is 14 amino acids long. Left in the record is the CDR3 DNA by itself, 42 bases read in frame from the first base. Reference TRBV28 and TRBJ2-3 genes cover what lies past the CDR3, so the full variable domain is DVKVTQSSRYLVKRTGEKVFLECVQDMDHENMFWYRQDPGLGLRLIYFSYDVKMKEKGDIPEGYSVSREKKERFSLILESASTNQTSMYLCASRSGLTGNTQYFGPGTRLTVL.